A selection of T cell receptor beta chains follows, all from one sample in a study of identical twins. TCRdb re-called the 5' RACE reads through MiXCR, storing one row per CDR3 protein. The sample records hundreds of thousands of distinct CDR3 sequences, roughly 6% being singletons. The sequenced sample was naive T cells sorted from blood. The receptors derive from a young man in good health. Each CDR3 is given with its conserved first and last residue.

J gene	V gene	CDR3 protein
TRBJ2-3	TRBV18	CASLQTGGTTDTQYF
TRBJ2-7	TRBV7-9	CASSLSSVSYEQYF
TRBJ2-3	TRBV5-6	CASSLRVGGTSTDTQYF
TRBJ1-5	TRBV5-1	CASSLGPVSNQPQHF
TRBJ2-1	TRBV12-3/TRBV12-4	CASSLSRGANEQFF
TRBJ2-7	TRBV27	CASSFVFGTGGDEQYF
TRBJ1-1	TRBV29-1	CSVEDRGRLNTEAFF
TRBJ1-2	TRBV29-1	CSVDRGANYGYTF
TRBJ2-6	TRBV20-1	CSASQGSSGANVLTF
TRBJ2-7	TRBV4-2	CASSPGLALSYEQYF
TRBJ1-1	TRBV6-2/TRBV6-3	CASSYDRVLDAAYTEAFF
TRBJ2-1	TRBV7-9	CASSIGLAKGEQFF
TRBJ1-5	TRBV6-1	CASSAPGSNNQPQHF
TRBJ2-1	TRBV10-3	CAIYGAGGHDEQFF
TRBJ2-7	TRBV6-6	CASSYHASYEQYF
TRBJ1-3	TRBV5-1	CASSLGADGNTIYF
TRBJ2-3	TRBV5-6	CASSLRVGTGLSTDTQYF
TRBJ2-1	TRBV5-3	CARKWVIFGTSGRCAYNEQFF
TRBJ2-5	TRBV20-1	CSARTTSGQETQYF
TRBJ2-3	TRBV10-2	CASSELGAPGTDTQYF
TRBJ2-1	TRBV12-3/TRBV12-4	CASSFLTGGLYNEQFF
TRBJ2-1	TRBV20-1	CSAATSGRFNEQFF
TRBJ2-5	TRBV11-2	CASSLTGTGQETQYF
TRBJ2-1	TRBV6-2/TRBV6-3	CASSYGTGGRNEQFF
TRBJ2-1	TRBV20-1	CSAGGTSGRNNEQFF
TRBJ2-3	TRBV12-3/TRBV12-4	CASTQLDGGYTQYF
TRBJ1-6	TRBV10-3	CAISSGRVNSPLHF
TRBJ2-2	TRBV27	CASSLSFGELFF
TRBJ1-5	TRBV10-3	CAISKSGGGDQPQHF
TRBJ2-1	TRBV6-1	CASTRDRVIGEQFF
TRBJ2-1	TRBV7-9	CASSRHLGENNEQFF
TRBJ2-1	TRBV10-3	CATLGLAGGEQFF
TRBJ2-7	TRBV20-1	CSAWPLGEGYEQYF
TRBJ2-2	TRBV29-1	CSVGALNTGELFF
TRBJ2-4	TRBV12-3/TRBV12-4	CASSLGRQGDKNIQYF
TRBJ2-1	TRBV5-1	CASSFRREGQGEQFF
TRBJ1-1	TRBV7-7	CASSFGHGTEAFF
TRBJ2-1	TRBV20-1	CSARALSNEQFF
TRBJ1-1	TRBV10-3	CAISGPGLGFAFF
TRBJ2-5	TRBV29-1	CSVETGQTQYF
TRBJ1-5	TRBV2	CASSSTGDQHSNQPQHF
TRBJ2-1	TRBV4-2	CASSQGTGTYNEQFF
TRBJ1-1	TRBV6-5	CAAKKENTEAFF
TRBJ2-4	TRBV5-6	CASSYEGWVAKNIQYF
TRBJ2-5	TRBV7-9	CASSARNGQETQYF
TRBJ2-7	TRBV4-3	CASSQNSGRLYEQYF
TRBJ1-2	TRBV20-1	CSASVQKAGYTF
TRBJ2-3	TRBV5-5	CASSREFGHRTDTQYF
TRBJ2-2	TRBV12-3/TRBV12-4	CASSFQGQAGELFF
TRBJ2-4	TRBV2	CASSANLQGGRDIQYF
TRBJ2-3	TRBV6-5	CASSYSRDFTDTQYF
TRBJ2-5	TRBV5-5	CASSLGQGSQETQYF
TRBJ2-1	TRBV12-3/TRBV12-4	CASSRLATSGLWSSYNEQFF
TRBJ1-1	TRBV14	CASSPSTGRTEAFF